This TCR beta chain was observed in a study of control samples from healthy donors and cancer patients. Data came from immunoSEQ multiplex PCR; TCRdb stores just in-frame clones and leaves some out. The sample lists about 130,000 clones, around 94% occurring once. Per the germline V gene, CDR1 is SNHLY and CDR2 is FYNNEI. The ends were cut back, 5 bases at V and 2 bases at J, with 18 bases in the middle. The CDR3 extends over 16 amino acids. The receptor's source is a man aged 55 to 70 with colorectal cancer. The rearrangement joins TRBV2 to TRBJ2-5; D is possibly TRBD1 (6 bases). The sequencing input was PBMCs. The CDR3 spells CASSNKQGPNQETQYF. The CDR3 bases are TGTGCCAGCAGTAATAAACAGGGCCCCAATCAAGAGACCCAGTACTTC.